The rows below give T cell receptor beta chains drawn from one sample of a study of blood T cell repertoires in COVID-19. TCRdb's table, derived via immunoSEQ multiplex PCR, lists solely in-frame clones and lacks some. This sample carries roughly 300,000 clones, just over 85% of them seen once, and the ten largest clones take more than 9%. Sample: PBMCs or T cells enriched from blood (not recorded which). All receptors derive from a woman in her late teens or twenties who had recovered from COVID-19. CDR3s include the opening cysteine and the closing phenylalanine or tryptophan. A D gene is named only where the DNA matches it firmly. Size tells how often a clone was seen (once, few, many) or the class of an expanded clone, and some rows leave it out.

J gene	D gene	V gene	clone size	CDR3 DNA	CDR3 protein
TRBJ2-5	NA	TRBV9	NA	TGTGCCAGCAGCGTAGATCAGAGGTGGGAGACCCAGTACTTC	CASSVDQRWETQYF
TRBJ2-5	NA	TRBV7-8	NA	TGTGCCAGCAGCCGAGGACCCAGTCAGGGAGAGACCCAGTACTTC	CASSRGPSQGETQYF
TRBJ2-1	NA	TRBV5-1	NA	TGCGCCAGCAGCTTGGGTGGTTCAGGGAATGAGCAGTTCTTC	CASSLGGSGNEQFF
TRBJ1-2	TRBD1	TRBV10-3	NA	TGTGCCATCAGTGAGTCGGGACAGAATAACTATGGCTACACCTTC	CAISESGQNNYGYTF
TRBJ2-2	NA	TRBV6-5	NA	TGTGCCAGCACCGGGGAGAACACCGGGGAGCTGTTTTTT	CASTGENTGELFF
TRBJ1-4	NA	TRBV28	NA	TGTGCCAGCAGAGGGAGTTATGAAAAACTGTTTTTT	CASRGSYEKLFF
TRBJ2-3	TRBD2	TRBV9	NA	TGTGCCAGCGGACGCGGGGGGGCGTCGGATACGCAGTATTTT	CASGRGGASDTQYF
TRBJ2-1	TRBD1	TRBV25-1	NA	TGTGCCAGCAGTGAATATGGACAGGGTGGCTCCTACAATGAGCAGTTCTTC	CASSEYGQGGSYNEQFF
TRBJ1-5	TRBD1	TRBV5-1	NA	TGCGCCAGCAGCCCACAGGGGGCTGTCGGTCAGCCCCAGCATTTT	CASSPQGAVGQPQHF
TRBJ1-2	TRBD1	TRBV19	NA	TGTGCCAGTAGCCTGGGGACAGGGGAAAACTATGGCTACACCTTC	CASSLGTGENYGYTF
TRBJ1-2	NA	TRBV30	NA	TGTGCCTGGAGAGGCCCCCGGGGAGGGCTGAACTATGGCTACACCTTC	CAWRGPRGGLNYGYTF
TRBJ2-3	TRBD1	TRBV19	once	TGTGCCAGTACCAATCGAGGACAGGGGGCGGGCACAGATACGCAGTATTTT	CASTNRGQGAGTDTQYF
TRBJ2-2	TRBD1	TRBV9	NA	TGTGCCAGCAGCGTAGACCGAACACCCTACAGGGGAAACACCGGGGAGCTGTTTTTT	CASSVDRTPYRGNTGELFF
TRBJ2-2	TRBD2	TRBV3-1/TRBV3-2	NA	TGTGCCAGCACCGCATTGAGCGGGAGGATACCCGGGGAGCTGTTTTTT	CASTALSGRIPGELFF
TRBJ1-1	NA	TRBV7-3	NA	TGTGCCAGCAGCTTACATCGGGTTGAGGAAGCTTTCTTT	CASSLHRVEEAFF
TRBJ1-2	NA	TRBV24-1	NA	TGTGCCACCAGTGGCCCTCAGGGAAGTAACTATGGCTACACCTTC	CATSGPQGSNYGYTF
TRBJ1-1	NA	TRBV18	NA	TGTGCCAGCTCACCCGGGGAAGGGCTGAACACTGAAGCTTTCTTT	CASSPGEGLNTEAFF
TRBJ1-1	NA	TRBV5-6	NA	TGTGCCAGCAGCCCAACAGGGAGGGGATCGTTCATGAACACTGAAGCTTTCTTT	CASSPTGRGSFMNTEAFF
TRBJ1-5	NA	TRBV12-5	NA	TGTGCTAGTGGTTTGAGTACTGACAGCGCTAGTACCAATCAGCCCCAGCATTTT	CASGLSTDSASTNQPQHF
TRBJ2-1	TRBD2	TRBV7-9	NA	TGTGCCAGCAGCTGGGAGCGGGAGGACAATGAGCAGTTCTTC	CASSWEREDNEQFF
TRBJ1-1	NA	TRBV10-3	NA	TGTGCCATCAGTCAGAGCGGGGATTTCACTGAAGCTTTCTTT	CAISQSGDFTEAFF
TRBJ2-7	TRBD1	TRBV4-1	NA	TGCGCCAGCAGCCAATGGGGACAGGGAGACTACGAGCAGTACTTC	CASSQWGQGDYEQYF
TRBJ1-1	NA	TRBV3-1/TRBV3-2	NA	TGTGCCAGCAGCCGGGCAGGGGTGAACACTGAAGCTTTCTTT	CASSRAGVNTEAFF
TRBJ2-5	TRBD1	TRBV10-3	NA	TGTGCCATCAGTGGGGGGACAGGGGAGACCCAGTACTTC	CAISGGTGETQYF
TRBJ2-7	TRBD2	TRBV6-2/TRBV6-3	NA	TGTGCCAGCAGCCTCGCGGGTTTCGGGACTAGCGGGAGTGGGAGCTCCTACGAGCAGTACTTC	CASSLAGFGTSGSGSSYEQYF
TRBJ2-7	TRBD1	TRBV9	few	TGTGCCAGCAGCGTAGATGTTGGGACAGGGGCCTACGAGCAGTACTTC	CASSVDVGTGAYEQYF
TRBJ1-5	TRBD1	TRBV30	few	TGTGCCTGGAAGGGGGCAAATCAGCCCCAGCATTTT	CAWKGANQPQHF
TRBJ2-1	NA	TRBV9	NA	TGTGCCAGCAGCTACGGGCTCGGGGAGACCTCCTACAATGAGCAGTTCTTC	CASSYGLGETSYNEQFF
TRBJ1-3	NA	TRBV3-1/TRBV3-2	once	TGTGCCAGCATTAGCTCTGGAAACACCATATATTTT	CASISSGNTIYF
TRBJ2-3	TRBD2	TRBV2	NA	TGTGCCAGCAGTGAACTAGCGGGAGCCGATACGCAGTATTTT	CASSELAGADTQYF
TRBJ1-2	TRBD1	TRBV7-9	NA	TGTGCCAGCAGCTTACCTTCGACAGGGGAAAGGGATGGCTACACCTTC	CASSLPSTGERDGYTF
TRBJ1-4	NA	TRBV4-1	NA	TGCGCCAGCAGCGGGAGAAGCGGCGGGTTGGAAAAACTGTTTTTT	CASSGRSGGLEKLFF
TRBJ1-4	TRBD1	TRBV11-2	NA	TGTGCCAGCACAGGACAGGGTTATGAAAAACTGTTTTTT	CASTGQGYEKLFF
TRBJ2-1	NA	TRBV7-9	NA	TGTGCCAGCAGCCCCCCCGCCGCCGGCAATGAGCAGTTCTTC	CASSPPAAGNEQFF
TRBJ1-2	TRBD1	TRBV4-1	NA	TGCGCCAGCAGTCGACCGGGACAGGGGTCGGACTATGGCTACACCTTC	CASSRPGQGSDYGYTF
TRBJ2-2	TRBD2	TRBV7-3	few	TGTGCCAGCAGCCGACTAGCGGGAATTGGGTACACCGGGGAGCTGTTTTTT	CASSRLAGIGYTGELFF
TRBJ1-2	NA	TRBV11-2	many	TGTGCCAGCAGCTTAGTCCAGGACAGATTCAACTATGGCTACACCTTC	CASSLVQDRFNYGYTF
TRBJ2-6	NA	TRBV19	NA	TGTGCCAGTAGTATATTACAGGGTTCCGGGGCCAACGTCCTGACTTTC	CASSILQGSGANVLTF
TRBJ1-2	NA	TRBV7-3	once	TGTGCCAGCAGCTTAACGAGTTGGGCAGACTATGGCTACACCTTC	CASSLTSWADYGYTF
TRBJ2-2	NA	TRBV11-2	NA	TGTGCCAGCAGACGCGGCCAGATAGTTTACACCGGGGAGCTGTTTTTT	CASRRGQIVYTGELFF
TRBJ2-7	NA	TRBV14	NA	TGTGCCAGCAGCCAAGTGGACATCTCCTACGAGCAGTACTTC	CASSQVDISYEQYF
TRBJ1-5	NA	TRBV28	NA	TGTGCCAGCAGTTTATACCTCCAGGGAAATCAGCCCCAGCATTTT	CASSLYLQGNQPQHF
TRBJ2-7	NA	TRBV6-5	NA	TGTGCCAGCAGGGGGTTTTCAGGGCCACACTACGAGCAGTACTTC	CASRGFSGPHYEQYF
TRBJ1-2	TRBD1	TRBV9	once	TGTGCCAGCAGCTCGAACAGGGGGGGTTCCTATGGCTACACCTTC	CASSSNRGGSYGYTF
TRBJ2-3	NA	TRBV12-3/TRBV12-4	NA	TGTGCCAGCACGCAGGCGACCACAGATACGCAGTATTTT	CASTQATTDTQYF
TRBJ2-7	NA	TRBV7-6	NA	TGTGCCAGCAGCCCCGCTGGCCCGGGCTACGAGCAGTACTTC	CASSPAGPGYEQYF
TRBJ2-1	NA	TRBV6-5	NA	TGTGCCAGCAAGGGAGGAGCCTACAATGAGCAGTTCTTC	CASKGGAYNEQFF
TRBJ1-1	NA	TRBV6-5	NA	TGTGCCAGCAGGGGGCGGAACACTGAAGCTTTCTTT	CASRGRNTEAFF
TRBJ1-5	NA	TRBV6-9	NA	TGTGCCAGCATTCCACCACAGGAAAGAAATTTT	CASIPPQERNF
TRBJ2-6	NA	TRBV23-1	NA	TGCGCCAGCAGTCAAGTGCAGGCGGAGGGCTCTGGGGCCAACGTCCTGACTTTC	CASSQVQAEGSGANVLTF
TRBJ1-3	NA	TRBV6-1	NA	TGTGCCAGCAGTGAAGTGAGACACTCTGGAAACACCATATATTTT	CASSEVRHSGNTIYF
TRBJ1-2	TRBD1	TRBV12-3/TRBV12-4	NA	TGTGCCAGTAGACAGGGTCTCCGCTATGGCTACACCTTC	CASRQGLRYGYTF
TRBJ2-3	NA	TRBV2	NA	TGTGCCAGCAGTGGGCTAGATACGCAGTATTTT	CASSGLDTQYF
TRBJ2-1	TRBD1	TRBV7-9	NA	TGTGCCAGCAGTTCCGGGACAGGGAGGTCCTACAATGAGCAGTTCTTC	CASSSGTGRSYNEQFF